The 3 T cell receptor beta chains below come from one sample, sequenced in a study of blood T cell repertoires in COVID-19. The method was immunoSEQ multiplex PCR; TCRdb's version includes in-frame clones alone and lacks a portion of them. The table records about 220,000 clones, 86% of them present only once. Sequences were obtained from peripheral blood. These receptors originate from a man under 40 who had recovered from COVID-19.

The V gene is TRBV4-2, the J gene TRBJ2-7; 9 bases fit TRBD2. Trimming took 2 bases from V and 7 from J; bases not matched to a gene: 12. The CDR3 totals 16 residues. Germline-derived CDR1 and CDR2 are LGHNA and YNFKEQ. The CDR3 protein is CASSQLTLAGIGEQYF. DNA for the CDR3: TGTGCCAGCAGCCAACTCACCCTAGCGGGGATAGGGGAGCAGTACTTC.

The chain couples TRBV27 to TRBJ1-2; D is uncertain. The CDR3 loop spans 13 amino acids. Germline V gene data show CDR1 as MNHEY and CDR2 as SMNVEV (reference sequence). V was pared by 7 bases and J by 7 bases, with 16 bases between. CDR3 sequence: CASKHPTTRGYTF. The DNA for the CDR3 is TGTGCCAGCAAGCACCCAACGACTCGTGGCTACACCTTC.

The chain employs TRBV7-9 and TRBJ2-7, with D possibly TRBD1 on 5 matching bases. Germline V gene lookup returns CDR1 SEHNR and CDR2 FQNEAQ (reference sequence). V lost 10 bases to trimming and J lost 0 bases, with 10 bases between them. CDR3 length equals 12 residues. CDR3 sequence reads: CATGTGSYEQYF. The CDR3 DNA reads as TGTGCCACCGGCACAGGCTCCTACGAGCAGTACTTC.